The 25 T cell receptor beta chains given below trace back to one sample, sequenced in a study of T-cell reconstitution after alpha-beta-depleted transplantation in children. Unique molecular identifiers were incorporated when the TCRbeta library was constructed. Via MiXCR, TCRdb re-called the PCR reads, giving one row per CDR3 protein. The sample has 150,000 to 200,000 distinct CDR3 sequences, approximately 6.6% seen once; the top ten hold over 2.5%. The specimen comprised PBMCs from the stem cell graft donor, sampled from the stem cell graft. All receptors derive from a human donor who donated a stem cell graft to a child with Wiskott-Aldrich syndrome.

This clonotype was counted ten times or more. The chain uses TRBV6-1 and TRBJ2-3, with TRBD1 identical over 7 bases. V gave up 6 bases and J gave up 4 bases; unmatched junction bases: 10. The CDR3 consists of 15 residues. Germline V CDR1 and CDR2: MNHNS, SASEGT. The DNA of the CDR3 is TGTGCCAGCAGACTACCGACAGGGCGCCCAGATACGCAGTATTTT. This codes for CASRLPTGRPDTQYF.

This clonotype has a single count. A single base separates this from a much larger clone, so it may be a read error. The chain is built from TRBV18 and TRBJ2-2, with D perhaps assigned TRBD1 or TRBD2 (5 bases each). The CDR3 consists of 17 residues. Germline V gives CDR1 KGHSH, CDR2 LQKENI. The chain's CDR3 is CASSQTSQFPNTGDLFF. CDR3 nucleotide sequence: TGTGCCAGCTCGCAAACCAGTCAGTTTCCGAACACCGGGGACCTGTTTTTT.

This clonotype was found many times. V gene TRBV7-2 combines with J gene TRBJ2-7; D is perhaps TRBD2 (5 bases). Germline V CDR1 and CDR2: SGHTA, FQGNSA. The CDR3 has 14 residues. V gave up 6 bases and J gave up 0 bases, with 12 bases separating them. In nucleotides, the CDR3 is TGTGCCAGCAGAGGAGGTAGGAGCTCCTACGAGCAGTACTTC. This translates into CASRGGRSSYEQYF. Drawing the rest from reference TRBV7-2 and TRBJ2-7, the complete variable domain is GAGVSQSPSNKVTEKGKDVELRCDPISGHTALYWYRQSLGQGLEFLIYFQGNSAPDKSGLPSDRFSAERTGGSVSTLTIQRTQQEDSAVYLCASRGGRSSYEQYFGPGTRLTVT.

This clonotype was counted a few times. V usage is TRBV5-1 and J usage is TRBJ2-5, with 9 bases lining up with TRBD1. The CDR3 extends over 15 amino acids. CDR1 SGHRS and CDR2 YFSETQ come from the germline V gene. Trimming cost V 4 bases and J 5 bases; bases outside gene matches: 9. In DNA, the CDR3 is TGCGCCAGCAGCACCAAGACAGGGGGTCAGGAGACCCAGTACTTC. It is translated as CASSTKTGGQETQYF.

This clonotype was seen at least ten times. This chain uses TRBV5-6 with TRBJ2-1; D is unresolved. The V gene's germline CDR1 is SGHDT and CDR2 YYEEEE. This CDR3 is built from 13 residues. The germline V and J ends were trimmed by 1 base and 5 bases, with 7 bases remaining between them. The CDR3 is CASSLTEHNEQFF. The CDR3 nucleotides are TGTGCCAGCAGCTTGACTGAACACAATGAGCAGTTCTTC.

This clonotype was seen repeatedly, ten times or more. The chain combines TRBV6-5 with TRBJ1-4, with 7 bases matching TRBD1. V was clipped by 0 bases and J by 3 bases; unmatched bases: 4. Germline CDR1 MNHEY, CDR2 SVGAGI. The CDR3 is made up of 16 amino acids. In DNA, the CDR3 is TGTGCCAGCAGTTACTCTCCTGGGACAGCTAATGAAAAACTGTTTTTT. This sequence encodes CASSYSPGTANEKLFF.

This clonotype was counted ten times or more. This chain links TRBV12-3 or TRBV12-4 with TRBJ2-6; D perhaps matches TRBD2 (5 bases). V was cut by 5 bases and J by 0 bases, with 20 bases left in between. The CDR3 has 19 amino acids. CDR3 DNA: TGTGCCAGCAGTACCCCAGGACTGCTAGAATTCTCTGGGGCCAACGTCCTGACTTTC. Its protein is CASSTPGLLEFSGANVLTF.

This chain uses TRBV13 with TRBJ2-7; the D gene is possibly TRBD1 (6 bases). The V and J ends lost 4 bases and 3 bases respectively, with 19 bases between them. Germline-derived CDR1 and CDR2 are PRHDT and FYEKMQ (reference sequence). This CDR3 region has 16 residues. In DNA, the CDR3 is TGTGCCAGCAGCTCCCGTAGGACAGAATTCTACTACGAGCAGTACTTC. It specifies CASSSRRTEFYYEQYF.

This clonotype was picked up many times. The chain is built from TRBV5-1 and TRBJ2-3; D not certain. V dropped 6 bases and J dropped 2 bases, with 22 bases sitting between them. Germline V gene sequence: CDR1 SGHRS, CDR2 YFSETQ. The CDR3 sequence is 17 residues long. CDR3 nucleotides: TGCGCCAGCATCCCCCAACCCCTTGGCTCCAACACAGATACGCAGTATTTT. Encoded protein: CASIPQPLGSNTDTQYF.

In its sample, this clonotype was seen many times. V and J are TRBV30 and TRBJ1-2; perhaps TRBD1 as D (5 bases). Between the trimmed V and J ends, which lost 8 bases and 5 bases, there was a span of 12 bases. CDR3 length: 11 amino acids. CDR1 is GTSNPN and CDR2 is SVGIG in the germline V gene (reference sequence). The CDR3 bases are TGTGCCGCTCGGGACGGTTATGGCTACACCTTC. Encoded protein: CAARDGYGYTF.

Many counts were recorded for this clonotype. The V call is TRBV2, the J call TRBJ1-1; 7 bases fit TRBD1. The CDR3 is 14 amino acids. Germline CDR1 SNHLY, CDR2 FYNNEI. V lost 6 bases, J lost 2 bases, and 6 bases stayed unmatched. CDR3 sequence (DNA): TGTGCCAGCAGGCCGGGACAGCACAACACTGAAGCTTTCTTT. It codes for CASRPGQHNTEAFF.

This clonotype was found many times. This chain uses TRBV11-2 with TRBJ2-3; D uncertain. The CDR3 is 14 residues long. Germline V CDR1 and CDR2: SGHAT, FQNNGV. Trimming took 3 bases from V and 3 from J, leaving 10 bases between them. CDR3 nucleotide sequence: TGTGCCAGCAGCTTTAATGTGGGTACAGATACGCAGTATTTT. This codes for CASSFNVGTDTQYF. Filled out from reference TRBV11-2 and TRBJ2-3, the complete variable domain reads EAGVAQSPRYKIIEKRQSVAFWCNPISGHATLYWYQQILGQGPKLLIQFQNNGVVDDSQLPKDRFSAERLKGVDSTLKIQPAKLEDSAVYLCASSFNVGTDTQYFGPGTRLTVL.

This clonotype showed up many times. This chain uses TRBV5-1 with TRBJ2-1; the match to TRBD2 covers 12 bases. Trimming cost V 4 bases and J 7 bases; bases outside gene matches: 3. Germline V gene lookup returns CDR1 SGHRS and CDR2 YFSETQ. The CDR3 is 14 amino acids. In DNA form, the CDR3 reads TGCGCCAGCAGCGTCGGGACTAGCGGGAATGAGCAGTTCTTC. This gives the protein CASSVGTSGNEQFF.

This clonotype was found many times. This chain links TRBV24-1 with TRBJ1-5; D unclear. The V end was cut by 6 bases, the J end by 2 bases, with 13 bases between. The CDR3 is made up of 15 amino acids. CDR1 KGHDR and CDR2 SFDVKD come from the germline V gene. CDR3 coding DNA: TGTGCCACCAGTTTGGACGGATCGGGCAATCAGCCCCAGCATTTT. This sequence encodes CATSLDGSGNQPQHF.

This clonotype has a count of ten or more. This chain joins TRBV12-3 or TRBV12-4 and TRBJ2-1; D not resolved. V was shortened by 6 bases and J by 7 bases, with 13 bases between the two germline ends. This CDR3 has 13 residues. The CDR3 here is CASSSYTENEQFF. The CDR3 nucleotides read TGTGCCAGCAGCTCTTATACAGAGAATGAGCAGTTCTTC.

This clonotype was seen more than once but under ten times. The junction shows a germline mismatch at one end, possibly a read error. CDR3 nucleotides: TGTGCCTGGGCCGACCGGGACACCTACTACTTT. Protein sequence: CAWADRDTYYF. The chain is built from TRBV30 and TRBJ1-1, with D tentatively TRBD1 (6 bases). From germline, CDR1 is GTSNPN and CDR2 SVGIG (reference sequence). This CDR3 has 11 amino acids. Full variable domain (missing parts from reference TRBV30 and TRBJ1-1): SQTIHQWPATLVQPVGSPLSLECTVEGTSNPNLYWYRQAAGRGLQLLFYSVGIGQISSEVPQNLSASRPQDRQFILSSKKLLLSDSGFYLCAWADRDTYYFGQGTRLTVV.

This clonotype was recorded many times. V gene TRBV3-1 combines with J gene TRBJ2-3; possible D gene TRBD1, 5 bases. Trimming shortened V by 1 base and J by 4 bases, and 12 bases separated the two germline ends. The CDR3 covers 15 residues. Looked up from germline, CDR1 is LGHDT and CDR2 is YNNKEL (reference sequence). The CDR3 protein is CASSQGAIGADTQYF. The CDR3 DNA is TGTGCCAGCAGCCAAGGGGCAATAGGGGCAGATACGCAGTATTTT.

The sample holds many counts of this clonotype. The genes are TRBV20-1 and TRBJ1-2; 12 bases match TRBD1. V trimming: 3 bases; J trimming: 5 bases; junction bases outside the gene matches: 7. This CDR3 has 15 amino acids. CDR1 is DFQATT and CDR2 is SNEGSKA in the germline V gene (reference sequence). The CDR3 is CSASDGTGGNYGYTF. CDR3 bases: TGCAGTGCTAGTGACGGGACAGGGGGCAATTATGGCTACACCTTC.

This clonotype has a handful of counts. The chain employs TRBV7-8 and TRBJ2-2; D might be TRBD1 or TRBD2, each matching 6 bases. Trimming left V 4 bases short and J 3 bases short, with 12 bases between. Germline V gene data show CDR1 as SGHVS and CDR2 as FQNEAQ. The CDR3 sequence is 15 residues long. The DNA of the CDR3 is TGTGCCAGCAGCTCAAGGGGGGCGTACACCGGGGAGCTGTTTTTT. Residues: CASSSRGAYTGELFF.

This clonotype occurred many times. CDR3 DNA sequence: TGCAGTGCTAGAAATTACGACAGGGGGGGATTACCCCTCCACTTT. Amino acid sequence: CSARNYDRGGLPLHF. The chain combines TRBV20-1 with TRBJ1-6; 9 bases fit TRBD1. CDR3 length: 15 residues. Unmatched junction bases numbered 11, after V lost 2 bases and J lost 12 bases. In germline, CDR1 is DFQATT, CDR2 SNEGSKA (reference sequence).

This clonotype was counted many times. The chain carries TRBV25-1 and TRBJ1-3, with unresolved D. V lost 3 bases to trimming and J lost 1 base, with 10 bases between them. CDR3 size: 15 residues. From germline, CDR1 is MGHDK and CDR2 SYGVNS. CDR3 residues: CASSDVGKSGNTIYF. The CDR3 coding sequence is TGTGCCAGCAGTGACGTGGGGAAGTCTGGAAACACCATATATTTT.

Many counts were recorded for this clonotype. The chain combines TRBV12-3 or TRBV12-4 with TRBJ1-4, with TRBD1 identical over 10 bases. With V trimmed by 5 bases and J by 7 bases, 10 bases remained unmatched. This CDR3 region has 16 residues. The CDR3 sequence: CASSDYWDRGGEKLFF. CDR3 bases: TGTGCCAGCAGTGACTACTGGGACAGGGGAGGTGAAAAACTGTTTTTT.

This clonotype was recorded at least ten times. This chain connects TRBV5-1 to TRBJ2-1; 9 nucleotides match TRBD2. Trimming took 0 bases from V and 3 from J; bases not matched to a gene: 1. This CDR3 spans 15 amino acids. Germline lookup yields CDR1 SGHRS and CDR2 YFSETQ. CDR3 nucleotides: TGCGCCAGCAGCTTGGGACTAGCGGACTACAATGAGCAGTTCTTC. Its protein is CASSLGLADYNEQFF.

This clonotype was detected many times. The chain employs TRBV20-1 and TRBJ2-5; 7 bases fit TRBD2. J lost 6 bases, V lost 6 bases, and 10 bases had no gene match. The CDR3 consists of 13 residues. The germline V gene encodes CDR1 DFQATT and CDR2 SNEGSKA (reference sequence). CDR3 coding DNA: TGCAGTGCCCCGGGACTAAGTAGGCAGACCCAGTACTTC. This gives the protein CSAPGLSRQTQYF.

There are many counts of this clonotype. This chain uses TRBV3-1 with TRBJ1-2, with D hard to call. Germline values: CDR1 LGHDT, CDR2 YNNKEL (reference sequence). Trimming left V 1 base short and J 4 bases short, with 13 bases between. The CDR3 has 15 amino acids. The CDR3 DNA reads TGTGCCAGCAGCCAAGGAGCACGAGGGTCCTATGGCTACACCTTC. Encoded protein: CASSQGARGSYGYTF.